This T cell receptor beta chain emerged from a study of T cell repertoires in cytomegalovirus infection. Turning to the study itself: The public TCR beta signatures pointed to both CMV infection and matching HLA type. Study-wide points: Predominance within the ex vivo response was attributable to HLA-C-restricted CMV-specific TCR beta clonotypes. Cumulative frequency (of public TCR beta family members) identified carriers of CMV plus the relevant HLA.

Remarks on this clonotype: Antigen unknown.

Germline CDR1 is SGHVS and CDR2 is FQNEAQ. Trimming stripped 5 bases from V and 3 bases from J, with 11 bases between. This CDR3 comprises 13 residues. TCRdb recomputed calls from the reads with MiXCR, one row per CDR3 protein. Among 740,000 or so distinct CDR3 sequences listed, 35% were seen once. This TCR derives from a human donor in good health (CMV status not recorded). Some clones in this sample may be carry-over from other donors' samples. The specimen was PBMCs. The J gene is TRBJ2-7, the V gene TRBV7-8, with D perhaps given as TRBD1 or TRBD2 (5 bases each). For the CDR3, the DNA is TGTGCCAGCAGCGTCGCAGGGAGCTACGAGCAGTACTTC. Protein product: CASSVAGSYEQYF.